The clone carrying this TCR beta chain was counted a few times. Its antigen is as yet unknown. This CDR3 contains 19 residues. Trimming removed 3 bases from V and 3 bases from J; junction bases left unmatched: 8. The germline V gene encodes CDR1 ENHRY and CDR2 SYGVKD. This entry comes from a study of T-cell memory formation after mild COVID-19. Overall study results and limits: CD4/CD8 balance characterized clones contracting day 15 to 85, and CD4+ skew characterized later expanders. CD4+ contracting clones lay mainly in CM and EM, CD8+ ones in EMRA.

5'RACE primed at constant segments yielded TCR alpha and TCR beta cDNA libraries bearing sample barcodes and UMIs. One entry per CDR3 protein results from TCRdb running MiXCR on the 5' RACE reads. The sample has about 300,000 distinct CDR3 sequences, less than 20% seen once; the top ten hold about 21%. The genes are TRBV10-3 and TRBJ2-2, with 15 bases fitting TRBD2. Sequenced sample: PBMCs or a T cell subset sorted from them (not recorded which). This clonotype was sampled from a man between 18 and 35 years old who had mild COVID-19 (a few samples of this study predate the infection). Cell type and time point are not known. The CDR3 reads CAISDPGLAGGPDTGELFF. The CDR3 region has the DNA TGTGCCATCAGTGACCCAGGACTAGCGGGGGGGCCGGACACCGGGGAGCTGTTTTTT.